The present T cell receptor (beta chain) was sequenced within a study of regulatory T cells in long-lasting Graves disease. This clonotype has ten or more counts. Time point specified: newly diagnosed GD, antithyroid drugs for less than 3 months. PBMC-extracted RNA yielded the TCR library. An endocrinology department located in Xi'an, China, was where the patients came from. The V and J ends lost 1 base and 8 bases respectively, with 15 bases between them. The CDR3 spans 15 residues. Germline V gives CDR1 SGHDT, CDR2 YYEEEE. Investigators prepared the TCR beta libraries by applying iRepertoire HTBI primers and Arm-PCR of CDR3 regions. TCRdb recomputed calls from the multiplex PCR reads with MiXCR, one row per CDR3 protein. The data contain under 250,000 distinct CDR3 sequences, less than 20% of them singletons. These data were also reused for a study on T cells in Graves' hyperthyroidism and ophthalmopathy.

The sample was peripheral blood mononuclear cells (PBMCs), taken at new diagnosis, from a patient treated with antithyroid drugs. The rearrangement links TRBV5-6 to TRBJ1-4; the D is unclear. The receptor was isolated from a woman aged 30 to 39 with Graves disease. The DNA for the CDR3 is TGTGCCAGCAGCTTGTCTGGGTCCCTGGGGGAAAAACTGTTTTTT. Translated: CASSLSGSLGEKLFF.